Following are 30 T cell receptor beta chains from one sample sequenced in a study of blood T cell repertoires in COVID-19 (dated by TCRdb to 2020 to 2022). The library was produced with the immunoSEQ multiplex PCR assay. The source is immuneACCESS, and TCRdb retained only in-frame sequences with V and J called. Part of the clones is not carried over; for the studies checked, unresolved V genes explain less than half of this, and the remainder is unexplained. The sample profile shows fewer than 120,000 clones; more than 75% of them were found once. Of the sample, 3% to 3.5% is held by the ten largest clones. Sequencing was done on a sample of peripheral blood. The source of these receptors is a woman between 50 and 59 years old with acute or convalescent COVID-19.

The chain recombines TRBV7-9 with TRBJ1-3; the D gene is possibly TRBD1 (6 bases). Trimming left V 5 bases short and J 2 bases short, with 16 bases between. This CDR3 contains 16 residues. From germline, CDR1 is SEHNR and CDR2 FQNEAQ (reference sequence). The CDR3 here is CASSENRVTAGNTIYF. Written as DNA, the CDR3 is TGTGCCAGCAGCGAGAACAGGGTAACAGCTGGAAACACCATATATTTT.

V usage is TRBV6-5 and J usage is TRBJ1-4, with 10 positions matching TRBD1. The CDR3 covers 15 residues. V gave up 10 bases and J gave up 14 bases; unmatched junction bases: 19. Per germline, CDR1 MNHEY and CDR2 SVGAGI. This chain's CDR3 is CATAGAGTGEGLLFF. CDR3 DNA: TGTGCCACTGCGGGAGCCGGGACAGGGGAAGGGTTGCTGTTTTTT.

The V gene is TRBV27, the J gene TRBJ2-3; no definite D call. Germline assignment: CDR1 MNHEY and CDR2 SMNVEV (reference sequence). CDR3 length: 15 amino acids. Trimming took off 6 bases at V and 6 bases at J, with 19 bases between the two ends. Here the CDR3 DNA reads TGTGCCAGCAGACGAGTGGGCGTTGGGTCGGATACGCAGTATTTT. It encodes CASRRVGVGSDTQYF.

The gene calls are TRBV7-2 and TRBJ1-1, with no clear D. Germline V gives CDR1 SGHTA, CDR2 FQGNSA. The ends were cut back, 1 base at V and 0 bases at J, with 9 bases in the middle. There are 15 residues in the CDR3. The DNA of the CDR3 is TGTGCCAGCAGCTTAGTGCGGGATATGAACACTGAAGCTTTCTTT. The encoded protein is CASSLVRDMNTEAFF.

CDR3 DNA sequence: TGTGCCAGCTCACCACAGGTCCAGGGGGCAGTGGATGAGCAGTTCTTC. Amino acid sequence: CASSPQVQGAVDEQFF. The chain has TRBV18 and TRBJ2-1; 8 bases fit TRBD1. V lost 1 base to trimming and J lost 8 bases; unmatched junction nucleotides: 10. Germline-derived CDR1 and CDR2 are KGHSH and LQKENI. The CDR3 is made up of 16 amino acids.

The V call is TRBV12-5, the J call TRBJ2-3; 12 nucleotides align to TRBD2. The CDR3 spans 17 residues. Germline CDR1 LGHNT, CDR2 FRNRAP. The CDR3 nucleotides are TGTGCAGAAGGACTAGCGGGATGTCTTTCTGTCACAGATACGCAGTATTTT. Protein: CAEGLAGCLSVTDTQYF.

The rearrangement uses TRBV10-1 and TRBJ2-7; 8 bases line up with TRBD2. Germline V gene data show CDR1 as WNHNN and CDR2 as SYGVQD (reference sequence). The V segment lost 3 bases and the J segment 7 bases; nucleotides outside the gene matches: 11. This CDR3 is 15 amino acids long. The CDR3 DNA sequence: TGCGCCAGCAGTGATGCCGGGACTAGTTTGAGTGAGCAGTACTTC. Translating it yields CASSDAGTSLSEQYF.

The chain couples TRBV5-1 to TRBJ2-3; TRBD2 aligns across 10 bases. The CDR3 sequence is 13 residues long. Germline assignment: CDR1 SGHRS and CDR2 YFSETQ. CDR3 residues: CGWGSGGPDTQYF. The DNA of the CDR3 is TGCGGATGGGGTAGCGGGGGGCCAGATACGCAGTATTTT.

Here the CDR3 DNA reads TGCGCCAGCAGTAGAATGGCGGGAGGCGCCTACAATGAGCAGTTCTTC. This translates into CASSRMAGGAYNEQFF. The J gene is TRBJ2-1, the V gene TRBV5-1; TRBD2 matches at 8 bases. The CDR3 contains 16 residues. V gave up 5 bases and J gave up 2 bases; unmatched junction bases: 9. Germline CDR1 reads SGHRS; CDR2 reads YFSETQ.

The CDR3 coding sequence is TGCGCCAGCAGCTTAAGGAGGGACGGAGATACGCAGTATTTT. Its translation: CASSLRRDGDTQYF. V gene TRBV5-1 combines with J gene TRBJ2-3; weak D call: TRBD2 (6 bases). V was cut by 2 bases and J by 5 bases, with 12 bases left in between. Germline values: CDR1 SGHRS, CDR2 YFSETQ. CDR3 length equals 14 residues.

The CDR3 DNA reads as TGTGCCAGCATTCAACAGGGTCCCGAAGCTTTCTTT. Amino acids: CASIQQGPEAFF. The chain links TRBV6-5 to TRBJ1-1, with D possibly being TRBD1 (6 bases). The CDR3 has 12 residues. Germline V CDR1 and CDR2: MNHEY, SVGAGI. Between the trimmed V and J ends, which lost 7 bases and 8 bases, there was a span of 14 bases.

Turning to this clone: One end of the junction is discordant with germline, which a read error may explain. This rearrangement joins TRBV19 to TRBJ2-3; perhaps TRBD1 as D (6 bases). Germline-derived CDR1 and CDR2 are LNHDA and SQIVND (reference sequence). This CDR3 contains 14 residues. Here the CDR3 DNA reads TGTGCCAGTAAGGGGCGTGGGGGCACGGATACGCAGTATTTT. Translating it yields CASKGRGGTDTQYF.

This clone was picked up one time. J is TRBJ2-3 and V is TRBV9, with a possible D match to TRBD1 (9 bases). The CDR3 is made up of 15 amino acids. Germline CDR1 SGDLS, CDR2 YYNGEE. Trimming took 4 bases from V and 6 from J, leaving 18 bases between them. CDR3 region: CASSMVSGTGDTQYF. CDR3 DNA: TGTGCCAGCAGCATGGTTAGCGGGACAGGGGATACGCAGTATTTT.

The rearrangement uses TRBV18 and TRBJ2-6, with TRBD1 as a possible D gene (6 bases). The germline V gene encodes CDR1 KGHSH and CDR2 LQKENI. Trimming left V 2 bases short and J 1 base short, with 12 bases between. The CDR3 totals 17 residues. CDR3 residues: CASSPSRQVSGANVLTF. In DNA, the CDR3 is TGTGCCAGCTCACCATCCAGACAGGTATCTGGGGCCAACGTCCTGACTTTC.

The chain links TRBV11-2 to TRBJ2-7, with D perhaps matching TRBD1 (5 bases). V lost 1 base and J 4 bases, leaving 11 bases between the germline ends. The germline CDR1 and CDR2 sequences are SGHAT and FQNNGV. This CDR3 has 14 residues. CDR3 coding DNA: TGTGCCAGCAGCTTAGCCCCAGGGCAGTACGAGCAGTACTTC. Amino acid sequence: CASSLAPGQYEQYF.

The J gene is TRBJ2-1, the V gene TRBV3-1 (or the pseudogene TRBV3-2); D perhaps matches TRBD2 (6 bases). V dropped 2 bases and J dropped 7 bases, with 15 bases sitting between them. Germline loops: CDR1 LGHDT, CDR2 YNNKEL (reference sequence). CDR3 length: 15 amino acids. CDR3 residues: CASSQRGRQDNEQFF. The DNA of the CDR3 is TGTGCCAGCAGCCAACGGGGGAGACAAGATAATGAGCAGTTCTTC.

The chain links TRBV3-1 (or the pseudogene TRBV3-2) to TRBJ2-1; 15 bases fit TRBD2. The CDR3 totals 16 residues. In germline, CDR1 is LGHDT, CDR2 YNNKEL (reference sequence). The V segment lost 4 bases and the J segment 6 bases; nucleotides outside the gene matches: 4. The CDR3, as DNA: TGTGCCAGCAGCCTCGAGGGACTAGCGGGAGGCAATGAGCAGTTCTTC. Its translation: CASSLEGLAGGNEQFF.

The CDR3 sequence is CSVGGGTGQPQHF. In DNA, the CDR3 is TGCAGCGTTGGGGGAGGCACGGGTCAGCCCCAGCATTTT. V usage is TRBV29-1 and J usage is TRBJ1-5; no definite D call. The CDR3 loop spans 13 amino acids. V lost 4 bases to trimming and J lost 6 bases, with 13 bases between them. In germline, CDR1 is SQVTM, CDR2 ANQGSEA.

This sequence joins TRBV5-5 and TRBJ1-1, with unresolved D. This CDR3 has 15 amino acids. The V end lost 0 bases, the J end lost 0 bases, and 9 bases lay between the germline ends. Germline V gives CDR1 SGHKS, CDR2 YYEKEE (reference sequence). This CDR3 reads CASSLAIHLNTEAFF. In DNA form, the CDR3 reads TGTGCCAGCAGCTTGGCCATACATCTGAACACTGAAGCTTTCTTT. The whole variable domain, filled in from reference TRBV5-5 and TRBJ1-1, reads DAGVTQSPTHLIKTRGQQVTLRCSPISGHKSVSWYQQVLGQGPQFIFQYYEKEERGRGNFPDRFSARQFPNYSSELNVNALLLGDSALYLCASSLAIHLNTEAFFGQGTRLTVV.

The chain uses TRBV30 and TRBJ1-6; D call uncertain. The CDR3 spans 12 residues. Trimming cost V 4 bases and J 10 bases, with 11 bases left between them. CDR1 is GTSNPN and CDR2 is SVGIG in the germline V gene (reference sequence). The CDR3 sequence: CAWKDTESPLHF. The CDR3 DNA reads TGTGCCTGGAAAGACACAGAATCACCCCTCCACTTT.

The J gene is TRBJ2-3, the V gene TRBV24-1; D possibly corresponds to TRBD1 (6 bases). The length of the CDR3 is 12 residues. Per the germline V gene, CDR1 is KGHDR and CDR2 is SFDVKD. The V end lost 6 bases, the J end lost 4 bases, and 7 bases lay between the germline ends. CDR3: CATSQGPDTQYF. As DNA, the CDR3 is TGTGCCACCAGTCAGGGGCCAGATACGCAGTATTTT.

This chain joins TRBV30 and TRBJ1-1; the D is unclear. Per the germline V gene, CDR1 is GTSNPN and CDR2 is SVGIG (reference sequence). The V gene lost 0 bases and the J gene lost 4 bases, with 12 bases spanning the gap. CDR3 length: 14 amino acids. Written as DNA, the CDR3 is TGTGCCTGGAGTGTCGGCCTAGGGAGCACTGAAGCTTTCTTT. It yields the protein CAWSVGLGSTEAFF.

This clone showed up just a few times. The chain employs TRBV5-1 and TRBJ1-1; D is ambiguous. The CDR3 is 13 residues long. Deletions cut 5 bases from V and 4 bases from J, with 12 bases between. Germline V gene data show CDR1 as SGHRS and CDR2 as YFSETQ. CDR3 in amino acids: CASRVPGGTEAFF. In DNA form, the CDR3 reads TGCGCCAGCAGAGTCCCGGGAGGCACTGAAGCTTTCTTT.

The chain has TRBV7-2 and TRBJ2-2; 12 bases align to TRBD2. With 5 bases clipped from V and 3 bases from J, the junction kept 4 bases outside the gene matches. The germline V gene encodes CDR1 SGHTA and CDR2 FQGNSA. The CDR3 spans 16 residues. DNA of the CDR3: TGTGCCAGCAGCGTGACTAGCGGGAGTTACACCGGGGAGCTGTTTTTT. It yields the protein CASSVTSGSYTGELFF.

This chain joins TRBV27 and TRBJ2-7, with D hard to call. The V end lost 2 bases, the J end lost 0 bases, and 11 bases lay between the germline ends. The CDR3 length is 15 residues. CDR1 and CDR2 (germline): MNHEY, SMNVEV (reference sequence). The CDR3 here is CASSLTRLSSYEQYF. For the CDR3, the DNA is TGTGCCAGCAGTTTAACCCGCCTCAGCTCCTACGAGCAGTACTTC.

Only a few counts were recorded for this clone. The chain employs TRBV18 and TRBJ2-7, with 7 bases matching TRBD2. Per germline, CDR1 KGHSH and CDR2 LQKENI. The CDR3 has 15 residues. The V gene end was trimmed by 2 bases and the J gene end by 3 bases; junction bases not matched to a gene: 7. In DNA, the CDR3 is TGTGCCAGCTCACCAGCCAAGCGGGAATTCTACGAGCAGTACTTC. This sequence encodes CASSPAKREFYEQYF.

This chain connects TRBV27 to TRBJ1-6, with TRBD1 as a possible D gene (5 bases). CDR1 MNHEY and CDR2 SMNVEV come from the germline V gene (reference sequence). The ends were cut back, 3 bases at V and 13 bases at J, with 13 bases in the middle. The CDR3 covers 13 residues. The CDR3 is CASSLRNRRPLHF. CDR3 coding DNA: TGTGCCAGCAGTTTGAGGAACAGGCGTCCCCTCCACTTT.

J is TRBJ1-4 and V is TRBV19; no firm D call. This CDR3 spans 15 amino acids. The V gene's germline CDR1 is LNHDA and CDR2 SQIVND (reference sequence). V dropped 1 base and J dropped 0 bases, with 6 bases sitting between them. The CDR3 loop is CASSIVTTTNEKLFF. CDR3 in DNA: TGTGCCAGTAGTATAGTAACTACAACTAATGAAAAACTGTTTTTT.

The CDR3, as DNA: TGTGCCAGCAGGGATGATCCGGGACTAGCGGTGTACAATGAGCAGTTCTTC. Translating gives CASRDDPGLAVYNEQFF. The genes are TRBV11-2 and TRBJ2-1; TRBD2 agrees at 11 bases. Losses at the gene ends were 6 bases for V and 4 bases for J; bases not matched to a gene: 11. Looked up from germline, CDR1 is SGHAT and CDR2 is FQNNGV. The CDR3 has 17 amino acids.

This chain uses TRBV6-1 with TRBJ1-1, with D unclear. Germline CDR1 and CDR2: MNHNS and SASEGT. The CDR3 is made up of 15 amino acids. The V and J ends lost 2 bases and 7 bases respectively, with 17 bases between them. The CDR3 region is CASSEFHYFVSEAFF. The CDR3 bases are TGTGCCAGCAGTGAATTCCATTACTTCGTTAGTGAAGCTTTCTTT.